This TCR beta chain originates from a study of CD8 T cells in Susac syndrome. Reverse transcription of 0.5 to 1 ug RNA was carried out with random hexamers. A single record per CDR3 protein comes from TCRdb applying MiXCR to the immunoSEQ multiplex PCR reads. Counted here are roughly 200,000 distinct CDR3 sequences, roughly 94% occurring once; the ten biggest clones make up less than 0.11%. The sample was CD4+ T cells from PBMCs. The receptor comes from a human donor in good health.

The CDR3 reads CASSLQHISSSYNSPLHF. Here the CDR3 DNA reads TGTGCCAGCAGCTTACAACACATCTCGAGCTCCTATAATTCACCCCTCCACTTT. The chain is built from TRBV7-2 and TRBJ1-6; D is uncertain. V shed 2 bases and J shed 0 bases, with 14 bases lying between them. The CDR3 totals 18 residues. From germline, CDR1 is SGHTA and CDR2 FQGNSA.